This TCR beta chain came from a study of T cell clones after liver transplantation. General observations from the study: The donor-reactive repertoire was only partly measurable in two subjects, lacking donor cells.

Sequenced by immunoSEQ multiplex PCR; TCRdb stores in-frame clones only, minus some. The sample comprises some 11,000 clones, roughly 80% of which are singletons, and 31% rests with the top ten. V dropped 0 bases and J dropped 2; count of bases not matched to a gene: 7. The CDR3 is 18 residues long. Germline V gene sequence: CDR1 LNHDA, CDR2 SQIVND (reference sequence). About this clone: Its matching antigen is unknown.

This sequence originates from a human patient who received a liver transplant. T cells may partly derive from the graft donor. This rearrangement joins TRBV19 to TRBJ2-3; 11 nucleotides agree with TRBD2. The source was CD8+ T cells from blood, collected at the 22-month timepoint. The CDR3 DNA follows: TGTGCCAGTAGTATAGATCTTCTGACTAGCGGGAACACAGATACGCAGTATTTT. It codes for CASSIDLLTSGNTDTQYF.